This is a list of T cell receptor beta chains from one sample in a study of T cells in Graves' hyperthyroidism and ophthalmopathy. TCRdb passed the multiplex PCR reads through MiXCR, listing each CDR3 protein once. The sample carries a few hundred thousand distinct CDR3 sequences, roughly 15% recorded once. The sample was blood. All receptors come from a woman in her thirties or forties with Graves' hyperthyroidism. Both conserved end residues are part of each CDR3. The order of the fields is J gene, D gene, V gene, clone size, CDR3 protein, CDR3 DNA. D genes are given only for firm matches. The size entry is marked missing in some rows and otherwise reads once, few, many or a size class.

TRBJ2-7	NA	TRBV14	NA	CASSRINYEQYF	TGTGCCAGCAGCCGGATTAACTACGAGCAGTACTTC
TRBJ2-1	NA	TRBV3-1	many	CASSPPTEEQFF	TGTGCCAGCAGCCCACCGACTGAAGAGCAGTTCTTC
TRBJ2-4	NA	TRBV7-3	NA	CASSLTDFLASGAKNIQYF	TGTGCCAGCAGCTTAACCGATTTCCTAGCGAGTGGGGCCAAAAACATTCAGTACTTC
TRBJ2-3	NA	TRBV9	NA	CASSGAGPFGGTDTQYF	TGTGCCAGCAGCGGGGCGGGGCCCTTCGGGGGCACAGATACGCAGTATTTT
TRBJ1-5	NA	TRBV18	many	CASSRQNSGNQPQHF	TGTGCCAGCTCACGACAGAATAGCGGCAATCAGCCCCAGCATTTT
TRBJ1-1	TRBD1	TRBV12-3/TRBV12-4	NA	CASSWGGGQGAFF	TGTGCCAGCAGTTGGGGGGGGGGACAGGGTGCTTTCTTT
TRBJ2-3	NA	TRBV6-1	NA	CASSKSWGGQLVDTQYF	TGTGCCAGCAGTAAATCGTGGGGGGGACAGCTAGTCGATACGCAGTATTTT
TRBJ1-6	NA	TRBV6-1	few	CASSEPREVNSPLHF	TGTGCCAGCAGTGAACCAAGGGAGGTTAATTCACCCCTCCACTTT
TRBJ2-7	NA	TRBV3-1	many	CASSQGEGDEQYF	TGTGCCAGCAGCCAAGGGGAGGGGGACGAGCAGTACTTC
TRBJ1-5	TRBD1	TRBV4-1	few	CASNPTPGTGQNQPQHF	TGCGCCAGCAACCCGACCCCCGGGACAGGGCAAAATCAGCCCCAGCATTTT
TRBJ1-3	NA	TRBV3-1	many	CASSQLGAGNTIYF	TGTGCCAGCAGCCAACTGGGCGCAGGAAACACCATATATTTT
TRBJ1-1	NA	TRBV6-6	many	CASSYEANTEAFF	TGTGCCAGCAGTTACGAGGCCAACACTGAAGCTTTCTTT
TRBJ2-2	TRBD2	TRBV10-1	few	CASSELAGVYGELFF	TGCGCCAGCAGTGAGCTAGCGGGAGTTTACGGGGAGCTGTTTTTT
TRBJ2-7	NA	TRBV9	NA	CASSVDPGNYEQYF	TGTGCCAGCAGCGTAGACCCGGGGAACTACGAGCAGTACTTC
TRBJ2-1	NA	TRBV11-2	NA	CASSTLGNEQFF	TGTGCCAGTAGTACCCTAGGCAATGAGCAGTTCTTC
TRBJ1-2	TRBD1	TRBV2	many	CASSGGEGAWDYGYTF	TGTGCCAGCAGTGGGGGGGAGGGGGCGTGGGACTATGGCTACACCTTC
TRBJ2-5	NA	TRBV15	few	CATSREIPQLQETQYF	TGTGCCACCAGCAGAGAAATCCCACAGCTCCAAGAGACCCAGTACTTC
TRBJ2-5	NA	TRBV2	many	CATGRSSETQYF	TGTGCCACCGGTCGATCCTCCGAGACCCAGTACTTC
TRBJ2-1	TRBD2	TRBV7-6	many	CASSVTGTSGIHEQFF	TGTGCCAGCAGCGTGACCGGGACTAGCGGGATCCATGAGCAGTTCTTC
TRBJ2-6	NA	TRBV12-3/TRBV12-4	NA	CASSLGSGRPSGANVLTF	TGTGCCAGCAGTTTAGGATCGGGACGTCCTTCTGGGGCCAACGTCCTGACATTC
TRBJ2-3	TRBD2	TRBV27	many	CASSLLASGKHPSTDTQYF	TGTGCCAGCAGTTTATTGGCTAGCGGGAAACATCCTAGCACAGATACGCAGTATTTT
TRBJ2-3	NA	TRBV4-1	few	CASSRLGGTDSQYF	TGCGCCAGCAGCCGCCTAGGAGGGACCGATTCGCAGTATTTT
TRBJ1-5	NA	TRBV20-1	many	CSARDGYSNQPQHF	TGCAGTGCTAGAGATGGGTATAGCAATCAGCCCCAGCATTTT
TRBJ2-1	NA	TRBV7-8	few	CASSAKTSNEQFF	TGTGCCAGCAGCGCCAAGACTAGTAATGAGCAGTTCTTC
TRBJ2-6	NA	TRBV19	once	CASSIDRDTVSGANVLTF	TGTGCCAGTAGTATAGATCGGGACACCGTCTCTGGGGCCAACGTCCTGACTTTC
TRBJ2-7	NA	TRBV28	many	CASRRRDRYEQYF	TGTGCCAGCAGGAGAAGGGACCGCTACGAGCAGTACTTC
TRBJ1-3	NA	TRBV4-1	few	CASSQDGQGVSSGNTIYF	TGCGCCAGCAGCCAAGATGGGCAAGGGGTAAGCTCTGGAAACACCATATATTTT
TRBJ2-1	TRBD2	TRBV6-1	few	CASSEAFSGTFYDEQFF	TGTGCCAGCAGTGAAGCTTTTAGCGGGACCTTTTACGATGAGCAGTTCTTC
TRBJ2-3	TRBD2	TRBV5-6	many	CASSSTGLAGADTQYF	TGTGCCAGCAGCTCTACGGGACTAGCGGGAGCAGATACGCAGTATTTT
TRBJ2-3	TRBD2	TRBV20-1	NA	CSLAGGAGTDTQYF	TGCAGTTTAGCGGGAGGCGCGGGCACAGATACGCAGTATTTT
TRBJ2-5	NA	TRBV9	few	CASSVGGGIGETQYF	TGTGCCAGCAGCGTAGGTGGGGGGATTGGAGAGACCCAGTACTTC
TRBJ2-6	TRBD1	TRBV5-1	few	CASSTGQGYSGANVLTF	TGCGCCAGCAGCACGGGACAGGGTTACTCTGGGGCCAACGTCCTGACTTTC
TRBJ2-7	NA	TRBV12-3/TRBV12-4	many	CASSRLGYEQYF	TGTGCCAGCAGTCGGCTAGGGTACGAGCAGTACTTC
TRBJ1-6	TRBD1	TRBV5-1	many	CASSSGQGDSPLHF	TGCGCCAGCAGCTCGGGACAGGGAGATTCACCCCTCCACTTT
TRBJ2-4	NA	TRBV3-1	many	CASSQDYLGKNIQYF	TGTGCCAGCAGCCAAGATTATTTGGGCAAAAACATTCAGTACTTC
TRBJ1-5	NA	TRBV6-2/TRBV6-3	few	CASRDPADPQQHF	TGTGCCAGCAGGGACCCGGCCGACCCACAACAGCATTTT
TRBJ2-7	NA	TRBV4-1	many	CASSQVQGGLYEQYF	TGCGCCAGCAGCCAAGTTCAGGGGGGACTCTACGAGCAGTACTTC
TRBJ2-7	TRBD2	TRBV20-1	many	CSARLAGNYEQYF	TGCAGTGCTAGGCTAGCGGGAAACTACGAGCAGTACTTC
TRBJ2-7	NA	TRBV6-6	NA	CASSYSKYAYEQYF	TGTGCCAGCAGTTACTCGAAATATGCTTACGAGCAGTACTTC
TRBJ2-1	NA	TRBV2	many	CASSGSGHNEQFF	TGTGCCAGCAGTGGTAGCGGCCACAATGAGCAGTTCTTC
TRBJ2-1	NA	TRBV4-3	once	CASSQDPGHEQFF	TGCGCCAGCAGCCAAGATCCGGGGCATGAGCAGTTCTTC
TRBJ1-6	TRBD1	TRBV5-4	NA	CASSPGQPMSSYNSPLHF	TGTGCCAGCAGCCCGGGACAGCCGATGAGCTCCTATAATTCACCCCTCCACTTT
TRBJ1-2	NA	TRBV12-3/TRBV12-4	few	CASSGGVDNYGYTF	TGTGCCAGCAGCGGGGGAGTCGATAACTATGGCTACACCTTC
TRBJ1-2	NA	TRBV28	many	CASSLKGYGYTF	TGTGCCAGCAGTTTAAAGGGCTATGGCTACACCTTC
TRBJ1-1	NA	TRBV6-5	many	CASSYSIGLNTEAFF	TGTGCCAGCAGTTACTCGATCGGGCTGAACACTGAAGCTTTCTTT
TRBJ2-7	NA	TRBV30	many	CAWSKMGAEWRYEQYF	TGTGCCTGGAGTAAAATGGGGGCGGAGTGGCGTTACGAGCAGTACTTC
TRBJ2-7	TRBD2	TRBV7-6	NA	CASSTSWAGEFSEQYF	TGTGCCAGCAGCACTAGCTGGGCGGGAGAGTTTTCCGAGCAGTACTTC
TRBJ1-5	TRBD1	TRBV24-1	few	CATSDSDRTSNQPQHF	TGTGCCACCAGTGATTCGGACAGGACTAGCAATCAGCCCCAGCATTTT
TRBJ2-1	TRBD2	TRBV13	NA	CASSHILGLAGKNEQFF	TGTGCCAGCAGCCACATTCTCGGACTAGCGGGAAAGAATGAGCAGTTCTTC
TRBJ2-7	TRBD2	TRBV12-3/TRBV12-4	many	CASSHSKAGGSYEQYF	TGTGCCAGCAGCCACTCGAAAGCGGGAGGCTCCTACGAGCAGTACTTC
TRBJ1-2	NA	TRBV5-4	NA	CASSLAGTRVGGNYGYTF	TGTGCCAGCAGCTTGGCCGGGACAAGGGTAGGGGGAAACTATGGCTACACCTTC
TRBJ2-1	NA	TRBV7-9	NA	CASSFGGSDEQFF	TGTGCCAGCAGCTTCGGCGGTTCGGATGAGCAGTTCTTC
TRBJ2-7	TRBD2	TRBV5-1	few	CASSRGAGGPYEQYF	TGCGCCAGCAGCAGGGGAGCGGGAGGGCCCTACGAGCAGTACTTC
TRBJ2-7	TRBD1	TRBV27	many	CASSLTGVYLYEQYF	TGTGCCAGCAGCCTGACAGGGGTATACTTATACGAGCAGTACTTC
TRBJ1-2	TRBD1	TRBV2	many	CASSEATGVGYGYTF	TGTGCCAGCAGTGAAGCAACAGGGGTGGGCTATGGCTACACCTTC
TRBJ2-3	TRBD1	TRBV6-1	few	CASSPGQGRNTDTQYF	TGTGCCAGCAGTCCAGGACAGGGGCGAAACACAGATACGCAGTATTTT
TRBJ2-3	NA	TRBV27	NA	CASSFWGTSDTQYF	TGTGCCAGCAGTTTTTGGGGGACCTCAGATACGCAGTATTTT
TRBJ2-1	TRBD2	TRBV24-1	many	CATSDSPGQAGGKYNEQFF	TGTGCCACCAGTGATTCTCCGGGCCAAGCGGGAGGAAAGTACAATGAGCAGTTCTTC
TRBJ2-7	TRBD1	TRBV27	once	CASSAPGQGAYEQYF	TGTGCCAGCAGTGCACCGGGACAGGGGGCCTACGAGCAGTACTTC